This TCR beta chain came from a study of control samples from healthy donors and cancer patients. Using immunoSEQ multiplex PCR, the repertoire was profiled, and TCRdb retains in-frame clones only, with some absent. The data contain 200,000 or so clones, roughly nine tenths of them seen just once; the ten biggest clones take up roughly 1.9%. The CDR3 is 14 amino acids. Germline CDR1 is MNHEY and CDR2 is SVGAGI. Trimming left V 3 bases short and J 4 bases short, with 11 bases between. This chain uses TRBV6-5 with TRBJ2-3; TRBD1 might be the D (5 bases). Material: blood. This clonotype was obtained from a man aged 25 to 40 in good health. CDR3 residues: CASSYLKGADTQYF. The CDR3 coding sequence is TGTGCCAGCAGTTATCTGAAAGGGGCAGATACGCAGTATTTT.